This T cell receptor (beta chain) was obtained from a study of graft-versus-host responses after intestinal transplantation. Using immunoSEQ multiplex PCR, the repertoire was profiled, and TCRdb retains in-frame clones only, with some absent. The data hold about 47,000 clones, with about 95% observed a single time. On this clone: Its target is unknown.

Germline V CDR1 and CDR2: MGHRA, YSYEKL. The trim removed 1 base at V and 1 base at J, leaving 4 bases unmatched. The CDR3 covers 16 residues. The receptor was derived from a human donor who was the organ donor for an intestinal transplant. This specimen was unstimulated CD8+ T cells sorted from spleen or lymph node cells, taken before transplant. The chain has TRBV4-1 and TRBJ2-5; the match to TRBD2 covers 9 bases. DNA for the CDR3: TGCGCCAGCAGCCAAGCGGGGCGGGGGGGCCAAGAGACCCAGTACTTC. Residues: CASSQAGRGGQETQYF.